These 17 T cell receptor beta chains came from one sample sequenced in a study of cytomegalovirus exposure and HLA in healthy donors. Researchers ran the PCR with 60 Vbeta and 13 Jbeta primers. Libraries were prepared by immunoSEQ multiplex PCR; TCRdb keeps only in-frame clonotypes and omits some of them. In the table there are 100,000 to 120,000 clones, about 16% of which are singletons. Input material: PBMCs. These receptors were collected from a female donor in good health and CMV-seronegative.

The chain is built from TRBV15 and TRBJ1-3; D is uncertain. CDR3 length: 18 amino acids. Between the trimmed V and J ends, which lost 0 bases and 2 bases, there was a span of 17 bases. Germline CDR1 is LNHNV and CDR2 is YYDKDF (reference sequence). CDR3 sequence reads: CATSRDRIRRTAGNTIYF. In DNA form, the CDR3 reads TGTGCCACCAGCAGAGATCGAATTAGGAGAACCGCTGGAAACACCATATATTTT.

This clone appeared a few times. V gene TRBV4-3 combines with J gene TRBJ1-4; D gene uncertain. Per the germline V gene, CDR1 is LGHNA and CDR2 is YSLEER. V was clipped by 1 base and J by 8 bases, with 17 bases between them. The CDR3 spans 16 residues. The CDR3 nucleotides read TGCGCCAGCAGCCAAGGTGTGGGCAGGTCAGCCGAAAAACTGTTTTTT. Its protein is CASSQGVGRSAEKLFF.

This sequence joins TRBV5-6 and TRBJ2-7; 11 bases fit TRBD1. V was clipped by 4 bases and J by 5 bases; unmatched bases: 5. The CDR3 loop spans 14 amino acids. CDR1 SGHDT and CDR2 YYEEEE come from the germline V gene. The CDR3 nucleotides read TGTGCCAGCAGCGCGGGACAGGGGGTCCACGAGCAGTACTTC. It translates to CASSAGQGVHEQYF.

The chain couples TRBV30 to TRBJ2-3; TRBD2 matches 13 bases. V lost 1 base to trimming and J lost 12 bases; unmatched junction nucleotides: 13. This CDR3 region has 16 residues. Per germline, CDR1 GTSNPN and CDR2 SVGIG (reference sequence). CDR3 in amino acids: CAWSAPGLAGSGSQYF. The CDR3, as DNA: TGTGCCTGGAGTGCCCCGGGACTAGCGGGGTCCGGATCCCAGTATTTT.

The V call is TRBV4-3, the J call TRBJ1-2; 11 nucleotides align to TRBD1. Germline V gene lookup returns CDR1 LGHNA and CDR2 YSLEER. V gave up 1 base and J gave up 8 bases; unmatched junction bases: 12. This CDR3 contains 17 residues. The CDR3 region is CASSQAATGQGVGGYTF. CDR3 nucleotide sequence: TGCGCCAGCAGCCAAGCGGCTACGGGACAGGGGGTCGGAGGCTACACCTTC.

The CDR3 DNA sequence: TGTGCCAGCAGCTCTCAGGGCTTTTACGATGAAAAACTGTTTTTT. This gives the protein CASSSQGFYDEKLFF. The chain uses TRBV7-2 and TRBJ1-4; tentatively, D is TRBD1 (5 bases). Germline V gene data show CDR1 as SGHTA and CDR2 as FQGNSA. The CDR3 extends over 15 amino acids. V dropped 4 bases and J dropped 6 bases, with 15 bases sitting between them.

A few counts support this clone. Here the CDR3 DNA reads TGTGCCAGCAGTGAGGGGCGGATGAACACTGAAGCTTTCTTT. This codes for CASSEGRMNTEAFF. The rearrangement uses TRBV25-1 and TRBJ1-1; a possible D gene is TRBD1 (5 bases). Germline CDR1 and CDR2: MGHDK and SYGVNS. Trimming left V 3 bases short and J 0 bases short, with 8 bases between. The CDR3 contains 14 residues.

This clone was counted only a few times. This sequence joins TRBV27 and TRBJ2-1; 7 nucleotides agree with TRBD1. With 1 base clipped from V and 2 bases from J, the junction kept 2 bases outside the gene matches. Germline V gene lookup returns CDR1 MNHEY and CDR2 SMNVEV (reference sequence). The CDR3 extends over 15 amino acids. In DNA, the CDR3 is TGTGCCAGCAGTTTATATACAGGGGCCTACAATGAGCAGTTCTTC. Translating gives CASSLYTGAYNEQFF.

In this sample, this clone turned up a few times. V usage is TRBV9 and J usage is TRBJ1-6; the match to TRBD1 covers 7 bases. The CDR3 is 15 residues long. V trimming: 5 bases; J trimming: 7 bases; junction bases outside the gene matches: 9. CDR1 and CDR2 from the germline V gene are SGDLS and YYNGEE. CDR3 bases: TGTGCCAGCAGGGAGGGGGCCGGTTCGAATTCACCCCTCCACTTT. Translated, it gives CASREGAGSNSPLHF.

This clone was seen a handful of times. The chain's CDR3 is CATSTDRAFYGYTF. DNA of the CDR3: TGTGCCACCAGCACGGACAGGGCTTTCTATGGCTACACCTTC. V is TRBV15 and J is TRBJ1-2, with TRBD1 matching 8 bases. This CDR3 has 14 residues. CDR1 LNHNV and CDR2 YYDKDF come from the germline V gene (reference sequence). With 4 bases clipped from V and 4 bases from J, the junction kept 5 bases outside the gene matches.

This clone showed up just a few times. The chain combines TRBV7-2 with TRBJ2-1; 8 nucleotides agree with TRBD1. Trimming removed 5 bases from V and 8 bases from J; junction bases left unmatched: 11. The CDR3 consists of 15 residues. In germline, CDR1 is SGHTA, CDR2 FQGNSA. The CDR3 DNA reads as TGTGCCAGCAGCCCGCAAACCCAGGGGGCGCATGAGCAGTTCTTC. Translating gives CASSPQTQGAHEQFF.

The rearrangement joins TRBV7-9 to TRBJ2-5; the match to TRBD2 covers 8 bases. The CDR3 totals 15 residues. Looked up from germline, CDR1 is SEHNR and CDR2 is FQNEAQ (reference sequence). The J segment lost 2 bases and the V segment lost 5 bases, leaving 7 bases of the junction unmatched. CDR3 bases: TGTGCCAGCAGCCGAGAGGCTAGCGGGCAAGAGACCCAGTACTTC. Amino acid sequence: CASSREASGQETQYF.

The chain combines TRBV28 with TRBJ1-4, with 7 bases matching TRBD1. CDR3 length: 16 amino acids. V was pared by 4 bases and J by 8 bases, with 13 bases of the junction left unmatched. The germline V gene encodes CDR1 MDHEN and CDR2 SYDVKM. The CDR3 DNA sequence: TGTGCCAGCAGTTCCATGGACAGGCCGAGAACCGAAAAACTGTTTTTT. It yields the protein CASSSMDRPRTEKLFF. The full variable domain, rest sourced from reference TRBV28 and TRBJ1-4, is DVKVTQSSRYLVKRTGEKVFLECVQDMDHENMFWYRQDPGLGLRLIYFSYDVKMKEKGDIPEGYSVSREKKERFSLILESASTNQTSMYLCASSSMDRPRTEKLFFGSGTQLSVL.

As concerns this clone: At the DNA level, this CDR3 is encoded by other sequences in the same sample as well. The CDR3 nucleotides are TGTGCCAGCAGTTTCAGCACCGGGGAGCTGTTTTTT. It is translated as CASSFSTGELFF. The chain links TRBV27 to TRBJ2-2, with unresolved D. V lost 3 bases and J lost 4, with 3 bases in between. This CDR3 region has 12 residues. CDR1 and CDR2 from the germline V gene are MNHEY and SMNVEV (reference sequence).

The chain couples TRBV18 to TRBJ1-3; 7 bases align to TRBD1. Germline V gives CDR1 KGHSH, CDR2 LQKENI. The CDR3 runs 15 residues. Trimming cost V 4 bases and J 0 bases; bases outside gene matches: 3. CDR3 sequence reads: CASSRQGNSGNTIYF. The CDR3, as DNA: TGTGCCAGCTCACGACAGGGTAACTCTGGAAACACCATATATTTT. Looking up the rest from reference TRBV18 and TRBJ1-3 gives the full variable domain: NAGVMQNPRHLVRRRGQEARLRCSPMKGHSHVYWYRQLPEEGLKFMVYLQKENIIDESGMPKERFSAEFPKEGPSILRIQQVVRGDSAAYFCASSRQGNSGNTIYFGEGSWLTVV.

This clone showed up just a few times. The chain is built from TRBV19 and TRBJ1-5, with a weak D call TRBD1 (6 bases). CDR1 is LNHDA and CDR2 is SQIVND in the germline V gene (reference sequence). V lost 7 bases to trimming and J lost 4 bases, with 11 bases between them. The CDR3 runs to 13 residues. As DNA, the CDR3 is TGTGCCAGTAACATAAGGGGGAATCAGCCCCAGCATTTT. Its translation: CASNIRGNQPQHF.

The table lists this clone with a few counts. V is TRBV18 and J is TRBJ1-1, with 7 bases identical to TRBD1. Germline loops: CDR1 KGHSH, CDR2 LQKENI. V lost 6 bases, J lost 8 bases, and 3 bases stayed unmatched. There are 11 residues in the CDR3. The CDR3 sequence is CASSQTGEAFF. The CDR3 DNA is TGTGCCAGCTCGCAGACAGGGGAAGCTTTCTTT. Full variable domain (remainder filled in from reference TRBV18 and TRBJ1-1): NAGVMQNPRHLVRRRGQEARLRCSPMKGHSHVYWYRQLPEEGLKFMVYLQKENIIDESGMPKERFSAEFPKEGPSILRIQQVVRGDSAAYFCASSQTGEAFFGQGTRLTVV.